This T cell receptor beta chain was identified during a study of Graves' ophthalmopathy and Graves' hyperthyroidism. Whole-study findings and limits: The majority of expanded thyroid clonotypes above 0.001 frequency also occurred in blood. As the model predicted ophthalmopathy progression, it achieved a sensitivity of 70.59% and a specificity of approximately 72%. A classifier, a 13-signature model, separated ophthalmopathy from stable hyperthyroidism with 87.88% sensitivity and about 83% specificity.

Germline CDR1 is SEHNR and CDR2 is FQNEAQ (reference sequence). The V gene end was trimmed by 5 bases and the J gene end by 3 bases; junction bases not matched to a gene: 8. This CDR3 region has 15 residues. As concerns this clonotype: The antigen remains undetermined.

RNA served as the template for amplifying TCR beta CDR3 regions. First-round RT-PCR with HTBI primers preceded a second-round multiplex PCR. TCRdb reanalysed the multiplex PCR reads using MiXCR and keeps one entry per CDR3 protein. The data show tens of thousands of distinct CDR3 sequences, approximately 50% seen once. Other autoimmune disease, uncontrolled infection, pregnancy and lactation led to exclusion. Source material: peripheral blood. The receptor was derived from an adult woman with Graves' ophthalmopathy. The rearrangement joins TRBV7-9 to TRBJ2-7, with 9 bases aligning to TRBD1. The CDR3, as DNA: TGTGCCAGCAGCCCGGGGACAGGGAACGTCTACGAGCAGTACTTC. Translating it yields CASSPGTGNVYEQYF.